This T cell receptor (beta chain) was observed in a study of cytomegalovirus exposure and HLA in healthy donors. Study overall: The use of the same platform for the 95 to 150 validation repertoires and the 550 to 850 first-cohort repertoires was reported by a later analysis.

Study conclusions and caveats: TCR beta chains numbering roughly 150 were designated cytomegalovirus-associated. Most TCR sequences were seen very rarely across donors, but some public TCRs occurred in many.

Germline V lookup: CDR1 LNHDA, CDR2 SQIVND (reference sequence). V lost 4 bases to trimming and J lost 2 bases; unmatched junction nucleotides: 10. The CDR3 contains 17 residues. This clone appeared a few times. Its antigen is as yet unknown. The data were produced by immunoSEQ multiplex PCR, yet TCRdb's version contains in-frame clones alone and is incomplete. The table includes 90,000 to 150,000 clones, more than 75% detected once. Source material: PBMCs. The receptor's source is a young woman in good health and CMV-seropositive. The chain recombines TRBV19 with TRBJ2-7; TRBD2 matches 11 bases. The chain's CDR3 is CASSSRLAGLRPYEQYF. The CDR3 region has the DNA TGTGCCAGTAGTAGCCGACTAGCGGGGCTACGTCCCTACGAGCAGTACTTC. The whole variable domain, filled in from reference TRBV19 and TRBJ2-7, reads DGGITQSPKYLFRKEGQNVTLSCEQNLNHDAMYWYRQDPGQGLRLIYYSQIVNDFQKGDIAEGYSVSREKKESFPLTVTSAQKNPTAFYLCASSSRLAGLRPYEQYFGPGTRLTVT.